Listed below are T cell receptor beta chains from one sample, sequenced in a study. Here immunoSEQ multiplex PCR was the method, and the copy in TCRdb shows in-frame clones only, minus some. The table lists some 70,000 clones, about 93% of them singletons. The sequenced sample consisted of PBMCs. The receptor set was obtained from a man in his forties with rheumatoid arthritis. Both conserved end residues are part of each CDR3. D genes are given only for firm matches. Size tells how often a clone was seen (once, few, many) or the class of an expanded clone, and some rows leave it out.

- TRBJ2-7 TRBV28 - TGTGCCAGCAGTTTTGCCCAGGCTAGAACCTACGAGCAGTACTTC CASSFAQARTYEQYF
- TRBJ2-5 TRBV30 TRBD2 TGTGCCTGGAGCCAACCACCTAGCGGGAGGGGAGAGACCCAGTACTTC CAWSQPPSGRGETQYF
- TRBJ2-5 TRBV6-5 - TGTGCCAGCAGTTACCCGACAGCGGGGACCCAGTACTTC CASSYPTAGTQYF
- TRBJ1-2 TRBV5-1 - TGCGCCAGCAGCTTGTATACTTCTGGCTACACCTTC CASSLYTSGYTF
- TRBJ1-1 TRBV5-1 - TGCGCCAGCAGCACTGCCAGAGGTGTGAACACTGAAGCTTTCTTT CASSTARGVNTEAFF
- TRBJ2-7 TRBV3-1/TRBV3-2 TRBD2 TGTGCCAGCAGCTACCGGGACTACTTTGAGCAGTACTTC CASSYRDYFEQYF
- TRBJ2-7 TRBV30 - TGTGCCTGGAGTGGTCACAGGGACGAGCAGTACTTC CAWSGHRDEQYF
once TRBJ1-1 TRBV18 TRBD1 TGTGCCAGCTCCCGCGGGACAGGACGGGCGGACACTGAAGCTTTCTTT CASSRGTGRADTEAFF
once TRBJ2-3 TRBV10-2 - TGCGCCAGCACCTTTATTGGCGGGGACACAGATACGCAGTATTTT CASTFIGGDTDTQYF
- TRBJ1-3 TRBV11-2 TRBD1 TGTGCCAGCAGCTCCCCGCCGGGACAGGCGAATCTCTCTGGAAACACCATATATTTT CASSSPPGQANLSGNTIYF
- TRBJ2-7 TRBV27 TRBD1 TGTGCCAGCACTCCCGGGACAGGGTCGAGGGAGCAGTACTTC CASTPGTGSREQYF
once TRBJ1-3 TRBV18 - TGTGCCAGCTCACCGGTAGTGAGCTCTGGAAACACCATATATTTT CASSPVVSSGNTIYF